Listed below are T cell receptor beta chains from one sample, sequenced in a study of cytomegalovirus exposure and HLA in healthy donors. Measured with immunoSEQ multiplex PCR; TCRdb has only the in-frame clones, and not every one. The sample comprises some 90,000 clones, over 60% of which are singletons, and around 6% rests with the top ten. The sequenced sample was PBMCs. Receptor source: a female donor in good health and CMV-seronegative. The CDR3 runs from the conserved cysteine through the conserved F or W. Each record gives: J gene, CDR3 length, V gene, D gene, CDR3 protein, CDR3 DNA. D genes are given only for firm matches.

TRBJ2-7 | 15 | TRBV7-9 | TRBD1 | CASSYLGTASYEQYF | TGTGCCAGCAGTTACTTAGGGACAGCCTCCTACGAGCAGTACTTC
TRBJ2-3 | 17 | TRBV2 | TRBD2 | CASSSQPGGAVGDTQYF | TGTGCCAGCAGTTCCCAGCCCGGGGGGGCGGTCGGAGATACGCAGTATTTT
TRBJ2-2 | 14 | TRBV9 | TRBD2 | CASTASGLPGELFF | TGTGCCAGCACGGCTAGCGGGCTGCCCGGGGAGCTGTTTTTT
TRBJ2-5 | 14 | TRBV27 | TRBD2 | CASRRGGLPETQYF | TGTGCCAGCAGACGCGGGGGTCTTCCAGAGACCCAGTACTTC
TRBJ1-2 | 13 | TRBV6-1 | TRBD1 | CASKPQGASGYTF | TGTGCCAGCAAACCACAGGGGGCGAGTGGCTACACCTTC
TRBJ1-2 | 13 | TRBV18 | NA | CASSPATAYGYTF | TGTGCCAGCTCACCAGCCACAGCCTATGGCTACACCTTC
TRBJ2-3 | 16 | TRBV5-4 | TRBD2 | CASSPTSGGRTDTQYF | TGTGCCAGCAGCCCGACTAGCGGGGGGCGCACAGATACGCAGTATTTT
TRBJ2-2 | 18 | TRBV5-1 | TRBD2 | CASSSGLAGGTNTGELFF | TGCGCCAGCAGCTCTGGACTAGCGGGAGGAACGAACACCGGGGAGCTGTTTTTT
TRBJ2-2 | 14 | TRBV5-4 | NA | CASSSGQNTGELFF | TGTGCCAGCAGCTCGGGACAGAACACCGGGGAGCTGTTTTTT
TRBJ1-1 | 14 | TRBV27 | NA | CASSSGLLNTEAFF | TGTGCCAGCAGTTCCGGACTCTTGAACACTGAAGCTTTCTTT
TRBJ2-3 | 17 | TRBV4-1 | NA | CASSLTSEGPHADTQYF | TGCGCCAGCAGCCTCACGTCCGAGGGCCCCCACGCAGATACGCAGTATTTT
TRBJ2-5 | 13 | TRBV4-1 | NA | CASQGGFGETQYF | TGCGCCAGCCAGGGGGGATTTGGGGAGACCCAGTACTTC
TRBJ1-5 | 15 | TRBV2 | NA | CASSGGTSTWQPQHF | TGTGCCAGCAGCGGGGGGACATCGACTTGGCAGCCCCAGCATTTT
TRBJ1-1 | 13 | TRBV2 | NA | CASSPREYTEAFF | TGTGCCAGCAGTCCGCGGGAATACACTGAAGCTTTCTTT
TRBJ2-4 | 15 | TRBV28 | NA | CASSLTGLAKNIQYF | TGTGCCAGCAGTTTGACAGGTCTAGCCAAAAACATTCAGTACTTC
TRBJ2-1 | 16 | TRBV25-1 | TRBD2 | CASSELSGRESNEQFF | TGTGCCAGCAGTGAACTGAGCGGGAGGGAATCCAATGAGCAGTTCTTC
TRBJ2-2 | 17 | TRBV7-3 | TRBD1 | CASSPTGLMPLTGELFF | TGTGCCAGCAGCCCGACAGGGCTAATGCCCCTTACCGGGGAGCTGTTTTTT
TRBJ1-1 | 15 | TRBV15 | TRBD1 | CATSMPTGPTAEAFF | TGTGCCACCAGCATGCCGACAGGGCCCACGGCTGAAGCTTTCTTT